Below, one T cell receptor (beta chain) is given with its context. As yet, its antigen is unknown. The PCR used 60 Vbeta and 13 Jbeta primers. The method was immunoSEQ multiplex PCR; TCRdb's version includes in-frame clones alone and lacks a portion of them. The sample holds roughly 80,000 clones, roughly 76% seen once. Per the germline V gene, CDR1 is SGHRS and CDR2 is YFSETQ. V was trimmed by 2 bases and J by 1 base, leaving 6 bases between them. The CDR3 is 13 amino acids. The sample originates from a study of cytomegalovirus exposure and HLA in healthy donors. Healthy bone marrow donors formed the donor group. Study results and limitations: Most TCR beta V segments were productive about 90% or about 30% of the time in an earlier analysis. In a later analysis, DRB1 alleles had the most associated TCRs; HLA-C alleles the fewest. More clonal expansion characterized HLA-associated TCR beta chains than equally common others in a later analysis.

This receptor was identified in a woman between 35 and 50 years old in good health and CMV-seronegative. Specimen: PBMCs. The chain combines TRBV5-1 with TRBJ1-2; no definite D call. The CDR3 region is CASSLRVNYGYTF. The CDR3 DNA reads as TGCGCCAGCAGCTTAAGAGTTAACTATGGCTACACCTTC.